This T cell receptor beta chain originates from a study of blood T cell repertoires in COVID-19. On the study more broadly: Spain, Italy and the United States supplied samples that represented acute and convalescent COVID-19.

Germline assignment: CDR1 MNHEY and CDR2 SVGAGI. Losses at the gene ends were 5 bases for V and 0 bases for J; bases not matched to a gene: 2. This CDR3 contains 15 residues. TCRdb keeps only in-frame clones here, not all; method: immunoSEQ multiplex PCR. The data show a few hundred thousand clones, roughly nine tenths seen once. The rearrangement joins TRBV6-5 to TRBJ1-5; 9 nucleotides align to TRBD1. This TCR came from a human donor in a cohort exposed to, infected with or recovered from COVID-19 (not recorded which). The donor label of this sample is uncertain. The sequenced sample was PBMCs or T cells enriched from blood (not recorded which). CDR3 sequence: CASSRTGVSNQPQHF. The DNA of the CDR3 is TGTGCCAGCAGTCGGACAGGGGTTAGCAATCAGCCCCAGCATTTT.